This T cell receptor beta chain was profiled in a study of post-analysis software for immune sequencing data. The study, taken as a whole, reports: Roughly five TRBV segments appeared more often in patients than in controls, and TRBV5-6, TRBV5-1 and TRBV20-1 were among these.

CDR3 length: 16 residues. CDR1 is SGHTA and CDR2 is FQGNSA in the germline V gene. TCR beta libraries were prepared from cDNA with unique molecular identifiers. One entry per CDR3 protein results from TCRdb running MiXCR on the PCR reads. This sample yields under 900,000 distinct CDR3 sequences, of which roughly half are seen a single time; 4.6% belongs to the top ten. To note about this clonotype: Its target is not known.

The sequence came from a girl between 10 and 17 years old with multiple sclerosis. Sample: blood. The chain has TRBV7-2 and TRBJ2-4, with D possibly matching TRBD2 (5 bases). TRBJ2-7 explains the end of the DNA better; the J call may be wrong. This CDR3 reads CASSFAGNSWNYEQYF. The DNA of the CDR3 is TGTGCCAGCAGCTTCGCCGGGAATAGCTGGAACTACGAGCAGTACTTC.